Presented here are 18 T cell receptor beta chains from one specimen sequenced in a study of cytomegalovirus exposure and HLA in healthy donors. 60 Vbeta and 13 Jbeta primers were used in PCR. TCRdb's copy holds only in-frame clones and misses some; the assay was immunoSEQ multiplex PCR. The sample lists about 65,000 clones, approximately 80% seen once, with around 2.9% in the top ten. Material: PBMCs. These TCRs come from a girl aged 5 to 17 in good health and CMV-seropositive.

DNA of the CDR3: TGTGCCAGCAGCGTAGTCGATAGCGGAGGTATCGGGGGAGAGACCCAGTACTTC. This gives the protein CASSVVDSGGIGGETQYF. This chain links TRBV9 with TRBJ2-5, with a possible D match to TRBD2 (6 bases). CDR3 length: 18 residues. Between the trimmed V and J ends, which lost 0 bases and 4 bases, there was a span of 22 bases. CDR1 is SGDLS and CDR2 is YYNGEE in the germline V gene.

The J gene is TRBJ2-7, the V gene TRBV29-1; 12 nucleotides match TRBD2. V lost 7 bases to trimming and J lost 4 bases; unmatched junction nucleotides: 5. The CDR3 is 13 residues long. Germline V gives CDR1 SQVTM, CDR2 ANQGSEA. In nucleotides, the CDR3 is TGCAGCGCAGAGACTAGCGGGAGATACGAGCAGTACTTC. Its translation is CSAETSGRYEQYF.

This chain links TRBV6-5 with TRBJ2-1; 7 nucleotides line up with TRBD1. V was clipped by 6 bases and J by 8 bases; unmatched bases: 10. CDR1 is MNHEY and CDR2 is SVGAGI in the germline V gene. The CDR3 sequence is 14 residues long. The CDR3 sequence is CASSSLGDSYEQFF. The CDR3 nucleotides read TGTGCCAGCAGCTCCCTAGGGGACAGTTATGAGCAGTTCTTC.

J is TRBJ1-6 and V is TRBV2; TRBD1 matches at 12 bases. The germline V gene encodes CDR1 SNHLY and CDR2 FYNNEI. The CDR3 sequence is 15 residues long. The V gene end was trimmed by 6 bases and the J gene end by 9 bases; junction bases not matched to a gene: 6. The CDR3 here is CASSLGQGATSPLHF. In DNA form, the CDR3 reads TGTGCCAGCAGCCTGGGACAGGGGGCCACTTCACCCCTCCACTTT.

The chain joins TRBV5-1 to TRBJ2-7; the match to TRBD2 covers 11 bases. Looked up from germline, CDR1 is SGHRS and CDR2 is YFSETQ. The V gene end was trimmed by 0 bases and the J gene end by 6 bases; junction bases not matched to a gene: 8. The length of the CDR3 is 16 residues. The CDR3 DNA reads TGCGCCAGCAGCTTGGGGGTAGCGGGAGGGCTCTTCGAGCAGTACTTC. As protein: CASSLGVAGGLFEQYF. The full variable domain, with the rest looked up from reference TRBV5-1 and TRBJ2-7, is KAGVTQTPRYLIKTRGQQVTLSCSPISGHRSVSWYQQTPGQGLQFLFEYFSETQRNKGNFPGRFSGRQFSNSRSEMNVSTLELGDSALYLCASSLGVAGGLFEQYFGPGTRLTVT.

This clone was counted only a few times. This sequence joins TRBV29-1 and TRBJ1-1; possibly TRBD1 for D (5 bases). Germline loops: CDR1 SQVTM, CDR2 ANQGSEA. Trimming took 4 bases from V and 4 from J, leaving 10 bases between them. This CDR3 has 12 amino acids. The CDR3 is CSVVSQGTEAFF. The CDR3 bases are TGCAGCGTTGTGTCTCAGGGCACTGAAGCTTTCTTT.

The chain recombines TRBV10-3 with TRBJ2-1; TRBD2 is a possible D gene (5 bases). Germline V lookup: CDR1 ENHRY, CDR2 SYGVKD. Trimming cost V 6 bases and J 0 bases, with 12 bases left between them. This CDR3 comprises 15 residues. The CDR3 DNA reads TGTGCCATCAGGGCGGGTGAGTTCTCCTACAATGAGCAGTTCTTC. Its translation is CAIRAGEFSYNEQFF.

V is TRBV4-2 and J is TRBJ2-1, with D tentatively TRBD2 (6 bases). Germline V gene lookup returns CDR1 LGHNA and CDR2 YNFKEQ. This CDR3 has 17 amino acids. Trimming removed 2 bases from V and 2 bases from J, with 16 bases in between. Here the CDR3 DNA reads TGTGCCAGCAGCCAACCTTTCCGGGGGTACCCCTACAATGAGCAGTTCTTC. This encodes CASSQPFRGYPYNEQFF.

The chain combines TRBV30 with TRBJ2-1; 8 bases match TRBD2. CDR1 and CDR2 from the germline V gene are GTSNPN and SVGIG (reference sequence). CDR3 length: 15 amino acids. With 5 bases clipped from V and 7 bases from J, the junction kept 13 bases outside the gene matches. CDR3 amino acids: CAWARGRRLANEQFF. The CDR3 DNA sequence: TGTGCCTGGGCCCGGGGGAGGAGACTAGCGAATGAGCAGTTCTTC.

This chain connects TRBV27 to TRBJ1-2, with D possibly matching TRBD1 (6 bases). Trimming stripped 4 bases from V and 4 bases from J, with 7 bases between. The CDR3 is 12 residues long. Germline CDR1 MNHEY, CDR2 SMNVEV (reference sequence). CDR3 sequence: CASSSDSYGYTF. The CDR3 DNA reads as TGTGCCAGCAGTTCGGACAGCTATGGCTACACCTTC.

The rearrangement joins TRBV4-1 to TRBJ1-2; no definite D call. CDR3 length: 14 residues. Germline CDR1 and CDR2: MGHRA and YSYEKL. V was shortened by 4 bases and J by 2 bases, with 11 bases between the two germline ends. As DNA, the CDR3 is TGCGCCAGCAGCCCAAGTGAGGTGAACTATGGCTACACCTTC. Its protein is CASSPSEVNYGYTF.

This chain connects TRBV21-1 to TRBJ1-1; TRBD1, the table's D call, was not compared with the DNA. TRBV21-1 is flagged as a pseudogene. The CDR3 sequence is 16 residues long. The CDR3 protein is CASSKGRGPLNTEAFF. The CDR3 nucleotides are TGTGCCAGCAGCAAAGGCAGGGGGCCTTTGAACACTGAAGCTTTCTTT.

This rearrangement joins TRBV19 to TRBJ1-1; D unresolved. Germline V CDR1 and CDR2: LNHDA, SQIVND (reference sequence). V lost 3 bases and J 1 base, leaving 6 bases between the germline ends. The CDR3 covers 13 residues. Here the CDR3 DNA reads TGTGCCAGTAGTATCGAGCGGAACACTGAAGCTTTCTTT. Protein: CASSIERNTEAFF.

The V gene is TRBV2, the J gene TRBJ1-1; D is unclear. The germline V gene has CDR1 SNHLY and CDR2 FYNNEI. The CDR3 loop spans 12 amino acids. With 6 bases removed from V and 5 bases from J, the gap between germline ends came to 10 bases. This CDR3 is CASSPSRTEAFF. The CDR3 region has the DNA TGTGCCAGCAGCCCCTCTAGGACTGAAGCTTTCTTT.

This chain joins TRBV28 and TRBJ1-4; TRBD1 agrees at 7 bases. This CDR3 has 15 residues. With 4 bases clipped from V and 7 bases from J, the junction kept 9 bases outside the gene matches. Germline lookup yields CDR1 MDHEN and CDR2 SYDVKM. The CDR3 DNA follows: TGTGCCAGCAGTTCCCCAGGGGCAGGGGGTGAAAAACTGTTTTTT. This encodes CASSSPGAGGEKLFF.

V usage is TRBV4-1 and J usage is TRBJ1-5; 8 nucleotides align to TRBD1. With 3 bases clipped from V and 3 bases from J, the junction kept 10 bases outside the gene matches. Germline CDR1 MGHRA, CDR2 YSYEKL. The CDR3 has 17 amino acids. This CDR3 is CASSQGLGDRHNQPQHF. DNA of the CDR3: TGCGCCAGCAGCCAGGGACTCGGGGACAGGCACAATCAGCCCCAGCATTTT.

The chain links TRBV7-9 to TRBJ2-3; TRBD2 might be the D (6 bases). The CDR3 length is 14 residues. CDR1 is SEHNR, CDR2 FQNEAQ, per germline (reference sequence). Deletions cut 5 bases from V and 5 bases from J, with 14 bases between. Written as DNA, the CDR3 is TGTGCCAGCAGCCAAGGGAGGCGAGAAGATACGCAGTATTTT. This codes for CASSQGRREDTQYF.

V and J are TRBV10-3 and TRBJ1-3; tentatively, D is TRBD1 (5 bases). This CDR3 comprises 15 residues. Germline V gene data show CDR1 as ENHRY and CDR2 as SYGVKD. V lost 6 bases and J 0 bases, leaving 12 bases between the germline ends. The CDR3 spells CAIRGNTGSGNTIYF. The CDR3 DNA sequence: TGTGCCATCAGAGGAAATACAGGCTCTGGAAACACCATATATTTT.